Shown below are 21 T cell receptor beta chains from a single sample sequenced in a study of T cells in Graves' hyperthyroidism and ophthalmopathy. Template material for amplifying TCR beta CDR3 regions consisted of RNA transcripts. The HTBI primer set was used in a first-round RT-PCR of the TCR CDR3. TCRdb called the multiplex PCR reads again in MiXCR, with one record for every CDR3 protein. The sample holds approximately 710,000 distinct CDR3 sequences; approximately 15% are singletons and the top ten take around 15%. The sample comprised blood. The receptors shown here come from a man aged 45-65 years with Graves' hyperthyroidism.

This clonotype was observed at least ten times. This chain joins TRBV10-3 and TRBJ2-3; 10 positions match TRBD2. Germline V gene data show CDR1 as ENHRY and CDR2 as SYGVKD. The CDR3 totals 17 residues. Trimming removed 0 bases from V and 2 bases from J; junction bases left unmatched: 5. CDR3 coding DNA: TGTGCCATCAGTGAGTCATTAGCGGGAGGACTCACAGATACGCAGTATTTT. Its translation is CAISESLAGGLTDTQYF.

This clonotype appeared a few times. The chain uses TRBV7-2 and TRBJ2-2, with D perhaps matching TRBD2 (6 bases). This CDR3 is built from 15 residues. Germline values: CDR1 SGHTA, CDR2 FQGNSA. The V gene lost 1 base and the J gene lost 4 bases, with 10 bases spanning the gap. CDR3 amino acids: CASSLVDSGTGELFF. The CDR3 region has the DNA TGTGCCAGCAGCTTAGTTGATAGCGGCACCGGGGAGCTGTTTTTT.

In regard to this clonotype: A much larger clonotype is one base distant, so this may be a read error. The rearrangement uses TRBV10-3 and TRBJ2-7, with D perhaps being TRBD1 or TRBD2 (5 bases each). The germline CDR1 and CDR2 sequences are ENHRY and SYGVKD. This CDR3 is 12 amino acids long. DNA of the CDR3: TGTGCCACTGGGACCGAAACCTACGAGCGGTACTTC. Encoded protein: CATGTETYERYF.

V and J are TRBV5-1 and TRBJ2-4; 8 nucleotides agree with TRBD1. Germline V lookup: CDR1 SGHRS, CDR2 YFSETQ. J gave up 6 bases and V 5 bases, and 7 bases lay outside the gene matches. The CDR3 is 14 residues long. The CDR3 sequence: CASRLTGARNIQYF. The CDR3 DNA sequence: TGCGCCAGCAGGCTGACAGGGGCGAGAAACATTCAGTACTTC. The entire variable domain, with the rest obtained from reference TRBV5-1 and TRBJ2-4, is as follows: KAGVTQTPRYLIKTRGQQVTLSCSPISGHRSVSWYQQTPGQGLQFLFEYFSETQRNKGNFPGRFSGRQFSNSRSEMNVSTLELGDSALYLCASRLTGARNIQYFGAGTRLSVL.

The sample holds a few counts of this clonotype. Here the CDR3 reads CSAREQGANYGYTF. The DNA for the CDR3 is TGCAGTGCTAGAGAGCAGGGGGCTAACTATGGCTACACCTTC. This sequence joins TRBV20-1 and TRBJ1-2; 7 nucleotides agree with TRBD1. The ends lost 0 bases at V and 0 bases at J; junction bases unmatched: 1. This CDR3 spans 14 amino acids. Germline V CDR1 and CDR2: DFQATT, SNEGSKA (reference sequence).

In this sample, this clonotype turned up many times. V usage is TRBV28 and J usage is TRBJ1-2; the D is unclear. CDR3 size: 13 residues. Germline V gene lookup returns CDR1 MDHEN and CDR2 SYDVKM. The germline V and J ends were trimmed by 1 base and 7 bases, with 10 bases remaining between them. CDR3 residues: CASSLSLGTGYTF. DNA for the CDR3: TGTGCCAGCAGTTTATCCCTGGGCACTGGCTACACCTTC.

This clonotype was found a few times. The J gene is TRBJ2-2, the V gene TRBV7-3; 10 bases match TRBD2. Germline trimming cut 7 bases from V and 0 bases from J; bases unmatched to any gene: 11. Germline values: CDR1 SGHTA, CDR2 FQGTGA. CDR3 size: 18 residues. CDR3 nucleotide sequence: TGTGCCAGCATCCCTGCTACTAGCGGGACTTCGAACACCGGGGAGCTGTTTTTT. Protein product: CASIPATSGTSNTGELFF.

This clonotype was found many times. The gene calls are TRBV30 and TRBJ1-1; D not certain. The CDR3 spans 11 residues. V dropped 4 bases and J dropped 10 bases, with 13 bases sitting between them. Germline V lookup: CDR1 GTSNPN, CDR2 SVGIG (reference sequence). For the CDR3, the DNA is TGTGCCTGGATGGACTTTCTCGGAGCTTTCTTT. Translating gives CAWMDFLGAFF.

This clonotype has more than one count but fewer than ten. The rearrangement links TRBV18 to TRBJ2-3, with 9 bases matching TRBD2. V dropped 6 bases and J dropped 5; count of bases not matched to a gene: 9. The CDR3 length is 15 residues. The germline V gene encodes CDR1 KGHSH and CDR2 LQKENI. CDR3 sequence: CASSRLAGPEDTQYF. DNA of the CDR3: TGTGCCAGCTCCCGTCTAGCGGGGCCGGAAGATACGCAGTATTTT. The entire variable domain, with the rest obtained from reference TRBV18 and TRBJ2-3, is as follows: NAGVMQNPRHLVRRRGQEARLRCSPMKGHSHVYWYRQLPEEGLKFMVYLQKENIIDESGMPKERFSAEFPKEGPSILRIQQVVRGDSAAYFCASSRLAGPEDTQYFGPGTRLTVL.

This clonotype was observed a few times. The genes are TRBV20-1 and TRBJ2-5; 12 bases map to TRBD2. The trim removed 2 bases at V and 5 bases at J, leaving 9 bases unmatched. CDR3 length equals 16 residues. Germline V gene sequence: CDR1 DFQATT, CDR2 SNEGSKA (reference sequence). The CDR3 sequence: CSARPRLAGVFETQYF. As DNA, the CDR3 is TGCAGTGCTAGACCGAGACTAGCGGGAGTTTTCGAGACCCAGTACTTC.

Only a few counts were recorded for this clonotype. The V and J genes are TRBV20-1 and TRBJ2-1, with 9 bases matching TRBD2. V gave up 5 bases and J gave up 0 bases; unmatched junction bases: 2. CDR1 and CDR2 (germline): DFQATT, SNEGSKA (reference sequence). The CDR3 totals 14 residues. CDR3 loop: CSASTSGSYNEQFF. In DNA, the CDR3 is TGCAGTGCTTCGACTAGCGGCTCCTACAATGAGCAGTTCTTC.

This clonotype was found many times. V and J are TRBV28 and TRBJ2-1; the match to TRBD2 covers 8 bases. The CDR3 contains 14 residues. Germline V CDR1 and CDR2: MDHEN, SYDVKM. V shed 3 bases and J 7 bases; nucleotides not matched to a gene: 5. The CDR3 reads CASSFGGASNEQFF. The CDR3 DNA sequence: TGTGCCAGCAGTTTCGGGGGGGCGAGTAATGAGCAGTTCTTC. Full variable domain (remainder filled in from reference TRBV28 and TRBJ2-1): DVKVTQSSRYLVKRTGEKVFLECVQDMDHENMFWYRQDPGLGLRLIYFSYDVKMKEKGDIPEGYSVSREKKERFSLILESASTNQTSMYLCASSFGGASNEQFFGPGTRLTVL.

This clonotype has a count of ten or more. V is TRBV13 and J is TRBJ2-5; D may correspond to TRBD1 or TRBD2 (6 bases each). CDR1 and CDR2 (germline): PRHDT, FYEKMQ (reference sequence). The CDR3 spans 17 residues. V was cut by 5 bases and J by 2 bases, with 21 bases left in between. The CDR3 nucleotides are TGTGCCAGCAGCCCCCGGGGGCGTGTGCGGACACAAGAGACCCAGTACTTC. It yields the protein CASSPRGRVRTQETQYF.

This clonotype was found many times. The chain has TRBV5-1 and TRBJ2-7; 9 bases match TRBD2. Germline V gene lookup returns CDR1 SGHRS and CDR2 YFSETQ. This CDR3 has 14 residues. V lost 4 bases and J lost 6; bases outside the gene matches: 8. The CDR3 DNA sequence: TGCGCCAGCAGCGACCCGGGACTAGCTCTCGAGCAGTACTTC. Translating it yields CASSDPGLALEQYF.

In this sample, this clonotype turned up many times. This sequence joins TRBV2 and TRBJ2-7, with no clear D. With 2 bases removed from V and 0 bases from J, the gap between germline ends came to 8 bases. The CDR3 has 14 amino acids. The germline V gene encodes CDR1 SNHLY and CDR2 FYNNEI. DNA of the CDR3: TGTGCCAGCAGTGAACAGCCAGACTCCTACGAGCAGTACTTC. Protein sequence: CASSEQPDSYEQYF.

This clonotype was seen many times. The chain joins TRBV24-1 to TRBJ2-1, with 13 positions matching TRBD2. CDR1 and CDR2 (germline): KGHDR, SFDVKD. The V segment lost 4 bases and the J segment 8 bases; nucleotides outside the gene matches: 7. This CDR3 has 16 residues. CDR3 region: CATSERTSGRFHEQFF. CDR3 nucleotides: TGTGCCACCAGTGAAAGGACTAGCGGGAGATTTCATGAGCAGTTCTTC.

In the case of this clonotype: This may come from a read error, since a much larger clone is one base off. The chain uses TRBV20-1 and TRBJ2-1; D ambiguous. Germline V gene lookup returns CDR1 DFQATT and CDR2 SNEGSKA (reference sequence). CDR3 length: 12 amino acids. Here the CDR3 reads CSASKAELEQLF. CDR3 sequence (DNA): TGCAGTGCTAGTAAGGCGGAGTTAGAGCAGCTCTTC.

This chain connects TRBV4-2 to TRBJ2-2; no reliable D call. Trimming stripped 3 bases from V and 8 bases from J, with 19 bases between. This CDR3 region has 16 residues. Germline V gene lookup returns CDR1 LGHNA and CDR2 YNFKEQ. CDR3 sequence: CASSHPGRAAEGELFF. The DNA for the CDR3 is TGTGCCAGCAGCCATCCCGGTCGAGCCGCGGAAGGGGAGCTGTTTTTT.

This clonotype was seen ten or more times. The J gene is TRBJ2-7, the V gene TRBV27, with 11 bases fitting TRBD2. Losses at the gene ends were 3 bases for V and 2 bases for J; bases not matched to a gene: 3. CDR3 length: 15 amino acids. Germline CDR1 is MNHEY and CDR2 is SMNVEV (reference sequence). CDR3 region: CASSFRLAGTYEQYF. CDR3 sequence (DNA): TGTGCCAGCAGTTTCCGACTAGCGGGAACCTACGAGCAGTACTTC.

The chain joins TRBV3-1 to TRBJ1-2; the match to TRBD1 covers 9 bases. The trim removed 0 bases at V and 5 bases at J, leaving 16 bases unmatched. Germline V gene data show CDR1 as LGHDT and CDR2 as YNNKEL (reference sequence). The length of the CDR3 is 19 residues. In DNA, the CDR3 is TGTGCCAGCAGCCAAGATCCAACTCCCGTACAGGGGGCGCGGTATGGCTACACCTTC. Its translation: CASSQDPTPVQGARYGYTF.

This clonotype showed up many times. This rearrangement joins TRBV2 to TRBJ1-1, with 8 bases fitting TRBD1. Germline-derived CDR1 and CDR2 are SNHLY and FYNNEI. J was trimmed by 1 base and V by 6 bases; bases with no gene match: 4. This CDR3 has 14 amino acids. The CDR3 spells CASRPGTGNTEAFF. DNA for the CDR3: TGTGCCAGCAGACCTGGGACAGGGAACACTGAAGCTTTCTTT.